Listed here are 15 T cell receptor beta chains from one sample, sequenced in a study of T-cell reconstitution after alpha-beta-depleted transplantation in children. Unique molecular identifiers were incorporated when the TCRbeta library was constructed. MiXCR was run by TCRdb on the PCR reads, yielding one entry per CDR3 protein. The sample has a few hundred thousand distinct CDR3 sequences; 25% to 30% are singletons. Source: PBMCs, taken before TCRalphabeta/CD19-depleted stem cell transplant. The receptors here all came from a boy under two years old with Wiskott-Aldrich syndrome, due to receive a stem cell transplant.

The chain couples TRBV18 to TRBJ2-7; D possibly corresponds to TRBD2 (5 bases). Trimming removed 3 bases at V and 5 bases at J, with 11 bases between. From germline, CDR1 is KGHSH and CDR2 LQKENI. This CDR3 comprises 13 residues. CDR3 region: CASSPGILDEQYF. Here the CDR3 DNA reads TGTGCCAGCTCACCGGGGATACTAGACGAGCAGTACTTC.

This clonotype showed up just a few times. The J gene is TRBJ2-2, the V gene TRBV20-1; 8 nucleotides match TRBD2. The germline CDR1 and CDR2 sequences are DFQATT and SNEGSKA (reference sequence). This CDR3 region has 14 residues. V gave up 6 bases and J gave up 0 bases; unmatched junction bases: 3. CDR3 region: CSAPTSANTGELFF. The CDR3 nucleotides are TGCAGTGCCCCGACTAGCGCGAACACCGGGGAGCTGTTTTTT.

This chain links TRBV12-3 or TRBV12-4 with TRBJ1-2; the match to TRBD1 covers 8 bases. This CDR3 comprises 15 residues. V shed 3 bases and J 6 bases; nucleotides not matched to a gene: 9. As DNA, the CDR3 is TGTGCCAGCAGTTTTCGGGGACAGGAGTTCAATGGCTACACCTTC. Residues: CASSFRGQEFNGYTF.

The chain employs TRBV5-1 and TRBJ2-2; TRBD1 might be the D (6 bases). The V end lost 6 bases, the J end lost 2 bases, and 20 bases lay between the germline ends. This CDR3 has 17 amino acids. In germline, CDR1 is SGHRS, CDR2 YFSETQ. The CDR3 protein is CASTWGLQGPNTGELFF. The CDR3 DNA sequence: TGCGCCAGCACATGGGGTTTACAGGGACCCAACACCGGGGAGCTGTTTTTT.

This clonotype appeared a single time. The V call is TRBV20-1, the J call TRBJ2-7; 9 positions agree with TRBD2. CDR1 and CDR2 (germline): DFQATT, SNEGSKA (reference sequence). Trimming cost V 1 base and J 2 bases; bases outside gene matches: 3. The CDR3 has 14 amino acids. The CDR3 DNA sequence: TGCAGTGCTAGAGTGACTAGCGGACCCTACGAGCAGTACTTC. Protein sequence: CSARVTSGPYEQYF.

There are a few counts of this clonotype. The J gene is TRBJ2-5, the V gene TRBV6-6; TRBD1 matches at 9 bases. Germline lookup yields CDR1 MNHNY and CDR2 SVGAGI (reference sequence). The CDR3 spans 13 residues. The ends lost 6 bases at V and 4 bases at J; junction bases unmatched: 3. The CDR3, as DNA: TGTGCCAGCAGGGGACAGGGTTTAGAGACCCAGTACTTC. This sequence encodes CASRGQGLETQYF.

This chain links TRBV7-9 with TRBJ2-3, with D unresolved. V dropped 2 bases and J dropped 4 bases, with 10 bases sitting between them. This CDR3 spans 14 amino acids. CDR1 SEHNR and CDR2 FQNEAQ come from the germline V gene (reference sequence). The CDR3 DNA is TGTGCCAGCAGCTTAAAGCTAGGCGCAGATACGCAGTATTTT. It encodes CASSLKLGADTQYF.

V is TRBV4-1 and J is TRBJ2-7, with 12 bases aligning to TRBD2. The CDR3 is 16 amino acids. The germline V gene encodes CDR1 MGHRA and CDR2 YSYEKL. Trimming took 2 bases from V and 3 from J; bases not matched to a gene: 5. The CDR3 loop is CASSQILAGGYYEQYF. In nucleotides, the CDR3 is TGCGCCAGCAGCCAAATACTAGCGGGAGGTTACTACGAGCAGTACTTC.

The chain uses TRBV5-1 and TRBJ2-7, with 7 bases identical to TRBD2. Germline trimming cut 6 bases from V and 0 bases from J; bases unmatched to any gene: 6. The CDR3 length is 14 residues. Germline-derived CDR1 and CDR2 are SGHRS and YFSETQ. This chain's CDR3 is CASTYGGSSYEQYF. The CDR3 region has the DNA TGCGCCAGCACGTACGGGGGGTCCTCCTACGAGCAGTACTTC.

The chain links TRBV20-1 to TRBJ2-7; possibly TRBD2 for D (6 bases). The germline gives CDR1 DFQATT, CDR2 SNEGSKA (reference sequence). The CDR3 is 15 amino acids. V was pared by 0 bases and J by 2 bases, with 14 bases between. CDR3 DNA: TGCAGTGCTAGAGATGGGCGGGAAGTCACCTACGAGCAGTACTTC. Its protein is CSARDGREVTYEQYF.

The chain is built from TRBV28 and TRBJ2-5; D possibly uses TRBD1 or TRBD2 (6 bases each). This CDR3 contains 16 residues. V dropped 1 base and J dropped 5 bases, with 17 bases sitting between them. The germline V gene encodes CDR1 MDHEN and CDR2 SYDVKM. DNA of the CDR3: TGTGCCAGCAGTTTATTAGGGGGACTGAGTCAGGAGACCCAGTACTTC. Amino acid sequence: CASSLLGGLSQETQYF.

The CDR3 nucleotides are TGCAGCACGCGACAGGGACAAGAGACCCAGTACTTC. As protein: CSTRQGQETQYF. The chain joins TRBV29-1 to TRBJ2-5, with 7 bases identical to TRBD1. J was trimmed by 2 bases and V by 8 bases; bases with no gene match: 5. The CDR3 is 12 residues long. Germline V gives CDR1 SQVTM, CDR2 ANQGSEA.

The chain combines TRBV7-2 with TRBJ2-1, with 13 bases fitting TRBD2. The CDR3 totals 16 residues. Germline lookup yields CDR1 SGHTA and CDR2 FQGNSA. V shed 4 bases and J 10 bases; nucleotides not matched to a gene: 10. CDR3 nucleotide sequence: TGTGCCAGCAGCTCCCAACTAGCGGGAGGGCCTAAGGAGCAGTTCTTC. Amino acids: CASSSQLAGGPKEQFF.

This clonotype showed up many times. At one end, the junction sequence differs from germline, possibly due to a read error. This chain's CDR3 is CASSLGQASTDTQYF. CDR3 nucleotides: TGTGCCAGCAGCTTAGGACAGGCTAGCACAGATACGCAGTATTTT. The chain links TRBV5-1 to TRBJ2-3, with 7 nucleotides matching TRBD1. There are 15 residues in the CDR3. The germline gives CDR1 SGHRS, CDR2 YFSETQ.

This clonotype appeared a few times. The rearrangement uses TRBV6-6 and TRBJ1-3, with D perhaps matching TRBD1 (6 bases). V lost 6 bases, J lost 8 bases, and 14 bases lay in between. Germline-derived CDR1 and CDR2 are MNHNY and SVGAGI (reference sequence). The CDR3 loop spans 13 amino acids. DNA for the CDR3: TGTGCCAGCAGGCGACAGGTTCTGGACACCATATATTTT. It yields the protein CASRRQVLDTIYF.